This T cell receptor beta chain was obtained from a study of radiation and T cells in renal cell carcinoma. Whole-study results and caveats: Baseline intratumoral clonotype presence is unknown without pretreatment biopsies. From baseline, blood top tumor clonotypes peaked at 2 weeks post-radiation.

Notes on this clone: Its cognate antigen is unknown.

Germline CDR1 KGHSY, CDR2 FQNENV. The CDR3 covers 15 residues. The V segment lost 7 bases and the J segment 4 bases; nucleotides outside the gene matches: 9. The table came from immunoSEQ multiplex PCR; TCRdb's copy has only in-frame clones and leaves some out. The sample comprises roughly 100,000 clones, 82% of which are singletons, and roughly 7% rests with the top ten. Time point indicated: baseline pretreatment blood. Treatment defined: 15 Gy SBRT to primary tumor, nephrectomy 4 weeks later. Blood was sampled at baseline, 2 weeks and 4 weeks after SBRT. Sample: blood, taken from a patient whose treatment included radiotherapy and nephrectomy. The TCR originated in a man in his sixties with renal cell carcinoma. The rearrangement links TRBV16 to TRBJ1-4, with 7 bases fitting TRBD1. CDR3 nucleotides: TGTGCCAGCACCTCATACAGGGGATTTAATGAAAAACTGTTTTTT. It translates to CASTSYRGFNEKLFF.